This T cell receptor (beta chain) comes out of a study of T cells in women clearing cervical HPV infection. Study details: Blood came at first lesion visit for cases, post-clearance for controls. HLA type could not be excluded as a confounder. Notes on the study in general: Each sample's T-cell count was unknown, possibly confounding richness. CIN3+ cases had significantly higher TCR repertoire richness than controls, but evenness did not differ.

Generated by immunoSEQ multiplex PCR, the TCRdb table keeps only in-frame clones and is missing some. This repertoire includes some 30,000 clones. The CDR3 runs 15 residues. The germline gives CDR1 SGHNT, CDR2 YYREEE (reference sequence). Of note for this clone: What it binds is not known. The junction departs from the called germline gene at one end, perhaps through a read error. The read is 3 residues too short to cover the CDR3 end, so that end is filled in from the germline J gene.

The sequence derives from a woman aged 18 to 75 with a cervical HPV16 infection that either progressed to CIN3+ or cleared (not recorded which). The chain links TRBV5-4 to TRBJ2-7, with 7 bases aligning to TRBD1. The source material was blood buffy coat. The CDR3 bases that were read are TGTGCCAGCAGCTTACAGGGGCGGACCTCCAACGAG. It translates to CASSLQGRTSNE. The whole CDR3 sequence is CASSLQGRTSNEQYF. The full variable domain, in which reference TRBV5-4 and TRBJ2-7 provide the parts outside the CDR3, is ETGVTQSPTHLIKTRGQQVTLRCSSQSGHNTVSWYQQALGQGPQFIFQYYREEENGRGNFPPRFSGLQFPNYSSELNVNALELDDSALYLCASSLQGRTSNEQYFGPGTRLTVT.